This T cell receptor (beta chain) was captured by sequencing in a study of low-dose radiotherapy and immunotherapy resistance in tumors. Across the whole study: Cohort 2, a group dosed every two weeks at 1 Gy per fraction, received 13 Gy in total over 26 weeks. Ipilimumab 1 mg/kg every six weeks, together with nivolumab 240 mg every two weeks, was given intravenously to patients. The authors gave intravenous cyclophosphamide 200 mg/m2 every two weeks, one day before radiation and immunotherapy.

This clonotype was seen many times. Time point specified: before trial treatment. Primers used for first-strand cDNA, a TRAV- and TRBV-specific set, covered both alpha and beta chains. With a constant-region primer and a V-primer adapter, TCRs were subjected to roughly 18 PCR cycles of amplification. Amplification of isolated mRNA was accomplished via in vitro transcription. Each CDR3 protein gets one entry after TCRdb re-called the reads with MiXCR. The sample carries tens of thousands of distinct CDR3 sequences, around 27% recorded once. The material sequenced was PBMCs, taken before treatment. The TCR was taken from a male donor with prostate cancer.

The CDR3 bases are TGTGCCAGCAGCCTCACCGGGAGCAATCAGCCCCAGCATTTT. Encoded protein: CASSLTGSNQPQHF. The rearrangement links TRBV3-1 to TRBJ1-5; D uncertain. Germline CDR1 reads LGHDT; CDR2 reads YNNKEL (reference sequence). Trimming removed 4 bases from V and 1 base from J, with 8 bases in between. This CDR3 has 14 residues.